This entry concerns a single T cell receptor beta chain. Its matching antigen is unknown. This sample stems from a study of identical twins. The CDR3 is made up of 13 amino acids. Germline lookup yields CDR1 MNHEY and CDR2 SMNVEV (reference sequence). Trimming left V 6 bases short and J 2 bases short, with 10 bases between. MiXCR, applied by TCRdb to the 5' RACE reads, yields one record per CDR3 protein. The sample holds 500,000 to 600,000 distinct CDR3 sequences; 22% are singletons and the top ten take around 0.9%. Whole-study findings and limits: In cord blood, abundant beta clonotypes had fewer insertions; memory showed no trend.

These data are also associated with another study on T cells expressing NK-cell markers.

The chain combines TRBV27 with TRBJ1-2; D is ambiguous. This sequence originates from a woman aged 18-29 years in good health. Sequences were obtained from CD4+ T cells sorted from blood. In DNA, the CDR3 is TGTGCCAGCAGCCCCCGTTGGAACTATGGCTACACCTTC. Translating gives CASSPRWNYGYTF.